The sample holds a few counts of the clone carrying this TCR beta chain. The antigen is undetermined. This sample was taken from a study of T cell responses to AZD1222 COVID-19 vaccine. Generated by immunoSEQ multiplex PCR, the TCRdb table keeps only in-frame clones and is missing some. Of about 140,000 clones detected, roughly 90% appear once; the ten largest clones hold roughly 3.1%. Regarding the study as a whole: Researchers report vaccine-associated CD4 TCRs spanning spike, with dominance at 160-218 and 743-854.

This TCR derives from an adult in good health. The sample here was peripheral blood, taken on day 0 of AZD1222 vaccination.

As DNA, the CDR3 is TGCGCCAGCAGTGAGTCGGGCGGGGCACGTTCACCCCTCCACTTT. It translates to CASSESGGARSPLHF. The chain is built from TRBV10-2 and TRBJ1-6; a weak D match, TRBD1 (5 bases). CDR1 is WSHSY and CDR2 is SAAADI in the germline V gene. Trimming cost V 0 bases and J 9 bases, with 12 bases left between them. CDR3 size: 15 residues.